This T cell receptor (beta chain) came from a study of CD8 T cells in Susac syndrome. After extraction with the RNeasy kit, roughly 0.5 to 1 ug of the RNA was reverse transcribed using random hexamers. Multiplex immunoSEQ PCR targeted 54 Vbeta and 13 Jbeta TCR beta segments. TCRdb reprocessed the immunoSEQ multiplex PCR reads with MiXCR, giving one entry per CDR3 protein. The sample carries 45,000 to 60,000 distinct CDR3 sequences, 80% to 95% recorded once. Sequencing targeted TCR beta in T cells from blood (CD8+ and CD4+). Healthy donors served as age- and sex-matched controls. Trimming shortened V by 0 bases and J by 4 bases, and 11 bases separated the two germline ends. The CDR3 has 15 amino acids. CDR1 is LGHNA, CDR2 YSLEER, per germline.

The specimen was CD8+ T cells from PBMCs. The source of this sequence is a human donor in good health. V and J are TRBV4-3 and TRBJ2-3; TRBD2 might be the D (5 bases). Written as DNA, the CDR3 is TGCGCCAGCAGCCAAGATTGGTCCGGGGCAGATACGCAGTATTTT. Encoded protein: CASSQDWSGADTQYF.